This T cell receptor beta chain emerged from a study of blood T cell repertoires in COVID-19 (dated by TCRdb to the early 2020s). Study-level background: Collaborator samples came from the United States, Italy and Spain and covered acute and convalescent phases of COVID-19. The material from the prospective study consisted of cDNA or gDNA derived from T cells, B-cell-depleted T cells, or PBMCs. Deeply sampled blood TCRbeta repertoires from subjects exposed to, actively infected with, or recovered from COVID-19 were included in the dataset. The repertoires were released in a freely available public database meant as a resource for research on the immune response to SARS-CoV-2. The samples were drawn from the first 160 participants of the ongoing ImmuneRACE study and from 1,254 subjects provided by 6 global collaborators. A de-identified subject ID, COVID-19 status, age in years and sex were almost always included in the sample metadata. Where HLA class I and class II types were available, the types were taken from metadata supplied by the sample provider, not from assay-based typing. What the authors observed across the whole study: The quantity of clinical and demographic metadata differed by source and by participant and was supplied without curation.

The germline V gene yields SNHLY for CDR1 and FYNNEI for CDR2. V lost 2 bases and J lost 0 bases; the stretch between them is 8 bases long. Reading from cysteine to phenylalanine, the CDR3 counts 15 amino acids. Only the CDR3 portion is preserved as DNA: 45 bases, with reading frame beginning at the first base. On this clone itself: Its antigen specificity is not known. No much larger clone exists at a distance of one base, and base qualities are not known.

The collaborating institutions used their own protocols to collect whole blood in K2EDTA tubes. For TCRbeta analysis, collaborators shipped samples as frozen whole blood, isolated PBMCs, or DNA extracted from either of those sample types. TCRbeta CDR3 regions were amplified from genomic DNA by means of the immunoSEQ Assay, a bias-controlled multiplex PCR. The published analysis was carried out like this. Nucleated cell counts per sample were estimated from amplification of reference gene primers within the assay. To quantify the absolute abundance of each unique TCRbeta CDR3 rearrangement, sequence reads were collapsed and filtered. For each sample, productive Simpson clonality was calculated as the square root of Simpson's diversity index over productive rearrangements. This immuneACCESS table, as held by TCRdb, lists in-frame sequences with V and J called but not all clones. Of the missing ones, under half trace to an unresolved V gene in checked studies; the others have no known cause. The D gene and trimming were derived from the DNA, and the V and J assignments and clone size from that table. The table for this sample lists 70,000 or so clones; 90% of them were counted only once. The top ten constitute around 5% of the sample.

The rearranged segments are TRBV2 and TRBJ2-1; matching of 7 bases hints at TRBD1 as the D gene. The sequence derives from a woman between 18 and 30 years old with acute or convalescent COVID-19. Source material: peripheral blood. The DNA sequence is given as TGTGCCAGCAGTGAACAGGGGGGCTCCTACAATGAGCAGTTCTTC. This gives the protein CASSEQGGSYNEQFF.